These 11 T cell receptor beta chains were sequenced from one sample in a study of T cell repertoires in cytomegalovirus infection. TCRdb reprocessed the reads via MiXCR and lists one record per CDR3 protein. The sample carries about 920,000 distinct CDR3 sequences, around a third recorded once. No antigen has been identified for these receptors. The input for sequencing was cultured CD8+ T cells from PBMCs, taken from culture after CMV antigen stimulation. These receptors came from a human donor in good health (CMV status not recorded). Some clones in this sample may be carry-over from other donors' samples.

In its sample, this clonotype was seen many times. The rearrangement links TRBV7-2 to TRBJ1-6, with D perhaps matching TRBD1 (5 bases). The CDR3 runs 20 residues. Trimming left V 2 bases short and J 3 bases short, with 23 bases between. Germline CDR1 and CDR2: SGHTA and FQGNSA. The DNA for the CDR3 is TGTGCCAGCAGCTTAAGAGGTCCAGGGCGTGATGTGGTCTATAATTCACCCCTCCACTTT. Protein sequence: CASSLRGPGRDVVYNSPLHF.

V usage is TRBV2 and J usage is TRBJ1-1; no clear D. CDR1 SNHLY and CDR2 FYNNEI come from the germline V gene. The CDR3 covers 13 residues. Trimming stripped 5 bases from V and 8 bases from J, with 15 bases between. The CDR3 loop is CASSPTRAREAFF. CDR3 in DNA: TGTGCCAGCAGTCCCACGAGAGCGCGGGAAGCTTTCTTT.

This clonotype showed up many times. The chain uses TRBV7-3 and TRBJ1-1; TRBD1 is a possible D gene (5 bases). The V end was cut by 4 bases, the J end by 0 bases, with 9 bases between. The germline gives CDR1 SGHTA, CDR2 FQGTGA. The CDR3 spans 14 residues. CDR3 protein: CASSWGGMNTEAFF. CDR3 nucleotide sequence: TGTGCCAGCAGCTGGGGGGGGATGAACACTGAAGCTTTCTTT. The full variable domain, with the rest looked up from reference TRBV7-3 and TRBJ1-1, is GAGVSQTPSNKVTEKGKYVELRCDPISGHTALYWYRQSLGQGPEFLIYFQGTGAADDSGLPNDRFFAVRPEGSVSTLKIQRTERGDSAVYLCASSWGGMNTEAFFGQGTRLTVV.

In its sample, this clonotype was seen a few times. The chain combines TRBV6-1 with TRBJ2-3; 13 nucleotides match TRBD2. CDR1 is MNHNS and CDR2 is SASEGT in the germline V gene. CDR3 size: 16 residues. V lost 6 bases to trimming and J lost 9 bases; unmatched junction nucleotides: 12. Here the CDR3 reads CASSPRTSGGMTTQYF. The CDR3 nucleotides read TGTGCCAGCAGCCCCAGGACTAGCGGGGGAATGACGACGCAGTATTTT.

This clonotype was recorded many times. The chain recombines TRBV12-3 or TRBV12-4 with TRBJ2-6, with a weak D call TRBD2 (7 bases). Trimming stripped 6 bases from V and 4 bases from J, with 13 bases between. The length of the CDR3 is 15 residues. CDR3 DNA sequence: TGTGCCAGCAGGGGACGGGGGGCCGGGGCCAACGTCCTGACTTTC. As protein: CASRGRGAGANVLTF.

The V call is TRBV5-6, the J call TRBJ2-1, with D perhaps given as TRBD1 or TRBD2 (5 bases each). The germline CDR1 and CDR2 sequences are SGHDT and YYEEEE. Trimming left V 0 bases short and J 4 bases short, with 11 bases between. CDR3 length: 15 residues. CDR3 in DNA: TGTGCCAGCAGCTTGGTGGGACCAAAATACAATGAGCAGTTCTTC. This encodes CASSLVGPKYNEQFF. Full variable domain (remainder filled in from reference TRBV5-6 and TRBJ2-1): DAGVTQSPTHLIKTRGQQVTLRCSPKSGHDTVSWYQQALGQGPQFIFQYYEEEERQRGNFPDRFSGHQFPNYSSELNVNALLLGDSALYLCASSLVGPKYNEQFFGPGTRLTVL.

The chain is built from TRBV9 and TRBJ2-3, with TRBD2 matching 11 bases. Germline CDR1 SGDLS, CDR2 YYNGEE. The CDR3 has 18 amino acids. The trim removed 0 bases at V and 1 base at J, leaving 7 bases unmatched. CDR3 sequence reads: CASSVAPLGLAGTDTQYF. CDR3 nucleotides: TGTGCCAGCAGCGTAGCTCCCCTGGGACTAGCGGGCACAGATACGCAGTATTTT.

This chain uses TRBV4-1 with TRBJ2-7; 8 nucleotides match TRBD1. The CDR3 totals 15 residues. After removal of 1 base from V and 2 bases from J, the junction contained 4 bases not matched to a gene. Per germline, CDR1 MGHRA and CDR2 YSYEKL. The CDR3 is CASSQGQGPAYEQYV. The CDR3 nucleotides read TGCGCCAGCAGCCAAGGACAGGGGCCGGCCTACGAGCAGTACGTC.

This sequence joins TRBV7-3 and TRBJ2-3; tentatively, D is TRBD2 (5 bases). The germline gives CDR1 SGHTA, CDR2 FQGTGA. There are 15 residues in the CDR3. The V end lost 5 bases, the J end lost 2 bases, and 14 bases lay between the germline ends. This CDR3 is CASSPLVRVTDTQYF. DNA of the CDR3: TGTGCCAGCAGCCCACTGGTGAGGGTCACAGATACGCAGTATTTT.

This clonotype turned up a few times. The CDR3 coding sequence is TGTGCCAGCAGCGGACAGGGGAGGTCCTATGGCTACACCTTC. Amino acid sequence: CASSGQGRSYGYTF. The chain couples TRBV7-9 to TRBJ1-2, with 9 bases lining up with TRBD1. There are 14 residues in the CDR3. With V trimmed by 5 bases and J by 4 bases, 5 bases remained unmatched. The germline gives CDR1 SEHNR, CDR2 FQNEAQ (reference sequence).

The J gene is TRBJ2-6, the V gene TRBV7-2, with a weak D call TRBD1 (5 bases). V shed 1 base and J shed 5 bases, with 6 bases lying between them. The CDR3 contains 14 residues. Germline loops: CDR1 SGHTA, CDR2 FQGNSA. The CDR3 protein is CASSLGGWANVLTF. The CDR3 DNA reads TGTGCCAGCAGCTTAGGGGGCTGGGCCAACGTCCTGACTTTC.